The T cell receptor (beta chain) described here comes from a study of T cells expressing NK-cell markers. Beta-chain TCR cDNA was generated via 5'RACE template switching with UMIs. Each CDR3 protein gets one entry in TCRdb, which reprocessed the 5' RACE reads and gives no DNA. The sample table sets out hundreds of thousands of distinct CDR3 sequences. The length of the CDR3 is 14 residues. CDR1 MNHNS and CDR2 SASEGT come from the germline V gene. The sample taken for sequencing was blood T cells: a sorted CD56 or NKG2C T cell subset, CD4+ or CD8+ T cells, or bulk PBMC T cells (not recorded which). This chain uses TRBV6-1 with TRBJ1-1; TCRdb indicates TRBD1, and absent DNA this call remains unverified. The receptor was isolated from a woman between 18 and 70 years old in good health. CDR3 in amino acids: CASTTPDARAEAFF.